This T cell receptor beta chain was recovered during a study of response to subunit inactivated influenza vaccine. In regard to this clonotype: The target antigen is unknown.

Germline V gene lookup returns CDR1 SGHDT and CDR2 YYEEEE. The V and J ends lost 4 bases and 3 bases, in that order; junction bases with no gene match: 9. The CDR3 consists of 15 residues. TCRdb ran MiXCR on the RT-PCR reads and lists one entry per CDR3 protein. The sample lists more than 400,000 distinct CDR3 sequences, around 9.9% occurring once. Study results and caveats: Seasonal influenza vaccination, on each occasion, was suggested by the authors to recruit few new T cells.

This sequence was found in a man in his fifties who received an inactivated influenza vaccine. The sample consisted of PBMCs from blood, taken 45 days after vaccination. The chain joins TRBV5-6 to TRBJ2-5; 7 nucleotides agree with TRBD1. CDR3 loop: CASSATGDYEETQYF. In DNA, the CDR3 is TGTGCCAGCAGCGCTACAGGGGATTATGAAGAGACCCAGTACTTC.